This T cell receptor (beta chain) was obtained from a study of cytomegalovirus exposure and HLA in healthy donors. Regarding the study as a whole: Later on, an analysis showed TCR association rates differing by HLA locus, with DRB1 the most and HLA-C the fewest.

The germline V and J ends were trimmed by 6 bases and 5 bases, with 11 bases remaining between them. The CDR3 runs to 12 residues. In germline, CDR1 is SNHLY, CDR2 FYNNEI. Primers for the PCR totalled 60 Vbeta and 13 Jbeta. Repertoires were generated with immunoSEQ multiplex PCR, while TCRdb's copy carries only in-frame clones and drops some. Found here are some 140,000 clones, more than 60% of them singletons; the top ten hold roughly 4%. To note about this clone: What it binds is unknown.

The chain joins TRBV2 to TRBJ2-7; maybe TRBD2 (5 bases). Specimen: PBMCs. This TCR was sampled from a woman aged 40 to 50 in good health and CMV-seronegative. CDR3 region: CASSVLADEQYF. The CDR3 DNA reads TGTGCCAGCAGCGTTCTAGCCGACGAGCAGTACTTC.